This T cell receptor (beta chain) was documented in a study of blood T cells in healthy people across ages (dated by TCRdb to between 2014 and 2017). Study-level background: In model experiments, template switching captured roughly one uniquely barcoded TCR beta cDNA molecule for every two T cells. To avoid experimental bias, donors of different ages were randomly spread across the sequencing lanes. To track age-related changes in TCR beta repertoire diversity, the study relied on deep sequencing normalized with unique cDNA molecular identifiers. The donors were divided into four age groups: young (average roughly 17 years), middle-aged (over 35), aged (around 59) and long-lived (around 80). For two donors (one aged 18 to 29 and one aged 80 or older), the study analyzed two additional independent replicas of 1 million unique cDNA reads from the same blood draw. What the study reported, not specific to this receptor: There was a strong correlation between observed TCR beta diversity and the percentage of naive T cells measured by flow cytometry. Estimates of total diversity based on one million sequenced T cells were regarded as lower bounds and as underestimates. Conclusive comparison of naive and antigen-experienced compartments was prevented by the profiling of bulk unsorted PBMCs. As age increased, observed TCR beta diversity per million T cells dropped in a roughly linear way, and a significant reduction was already evident by age roughly 40. The long-lived group showed more naive CD4+ T cells, fewer expanded clones and increased TCR diversity than the aged group, suggesting age selection. Because the CMV infection status of the donors was unknown, age-related changes in expanded clonotypes may potentially have been confounded.

Via the germline V gene (reference sequence), CDR1 is LGHDT and CDR2 YNNKEL. Its CDR3 holds 16 amino acids, cysteine through phenylalanine. The retained sequence is limited to the CDR3, 48 bases, with the frame set at the first base. For this chain, trimming is 0 bases at the V end and 5 bases at the J end, and the number of junction bases without a gene match is 6. On this clonotype: No cognate antigen has been identified for it. No base quality values were provided; no much bigger clone lies one nucleotide off.

Donors were around 37 systemically healthy Caucasian individuals from Russia aged roughly 6 to 100 years. Ten milliliters of peripheral blood were drawn from each donor into EDTA-treated Vacutainer tubes. Ficoll-Paque density-gradient centrifugation was used to isolate PBMCs, with at least 7 million per sample. Trizol reagent was used to extract total RNA from PBMCs, with at least 5 micrograms per sample. For every donor, flow cytometry on a PBMC aliquot measured the percentage of naive CD45RAhigh/CD27high T cells. Library generation was performed with 5' RACE. For sequencing, an Illumina HiSeq 2500 was employed. A second 7 to 11 cycle PCR used a sample-barcoded 5' primer and a J-beta primer mix. A template-switch 5' adaptor carrying 12 random nucleotides introduced a unique molecular identifier onto each TCR beta cDNA molecule. Each sample yielded at least 2.5 million CDR3-containing paired-end reads. First-strand cDNA was synthesized from all RNA with the Mint cDNA synthesis kit, primed by a TRBC-specific oligonucleotide. All cDNA was treated with uracil-DNA glycosylase and then went through a first 18-cycle PCR with the universal primers M1SS and BC2_uni_R. From the authors' description of their analysis: For normalization, 1 million high-quality reads, each with a distinct molecular identifier, were randomly selected from each sample. Instead of being binned into consensus sequences, reads with shared molecular identifiers were discarded. CDR3 identification, clonotype clustering and error correction used MiTCR with a Q25 quality threshold and the strictest error-elimination algorithm. A nonparametric unseen species model with Euler transformation was used to estimate lower-bound total TCR beta diversity. TCRdb itself trimmed the public reads at Q25 with fastp, ran MiXCR and retained productive beta chains. Duplicate CDR3 protein sequences are folded into a single record with the most common DNA and genes. TCRdb, rather than the study authors, made the V and J calls. The sample has fewer than 800,000 distinct CDR3 sequences on record, approximately 31% of them singletons. The ten largest clonotypes hold 15% of the sample.

Rearrangement joined TRBV3-1 to TRBJ1-1, and TRBD1 aligns with 10 junction nucleotides. The source material was blood. The TCR sequence derives from a woman older than 75 in good health. Donor details come from another sample of the same person, matched by shared clones. The DNA sequence is given as TGTGCCAGCAGCCAAGATGACAGGGGGCTCGCAACTGAAGCTTTCTTT. It encodes CASSQDDRGLATEAFF.